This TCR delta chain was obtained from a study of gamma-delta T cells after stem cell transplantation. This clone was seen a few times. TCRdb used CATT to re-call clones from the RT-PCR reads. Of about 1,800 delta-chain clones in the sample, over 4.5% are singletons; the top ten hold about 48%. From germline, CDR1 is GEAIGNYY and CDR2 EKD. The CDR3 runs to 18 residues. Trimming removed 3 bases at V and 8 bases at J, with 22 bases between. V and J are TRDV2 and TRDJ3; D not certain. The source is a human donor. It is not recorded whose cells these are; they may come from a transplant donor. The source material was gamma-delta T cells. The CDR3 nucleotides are TGTGCCTGTGACTCCATCTCATTTAGCTCCTTGTACACCCGACAGATGTTTTTC. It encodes CACDSISFSSLYTRQMFF.